This T cell receptor (beta chain) was recovered during a study of T cells in Graves' hyperthyroidism and ophthalmopathy. Patients were excluded for uncontrolled infection, other autoimmune disease, pregnancy or lactation. The PBMCs studied were ones that came from roughly 9.1 ml fresh peripheral blood. V shed 3 bases and J 8 bases; nucleotides not matched to a gene: 6. The CDR3 spans 13 residues. Germline V lookup: CDR1 SGHTA, CDR2 FQGNSA. This clonotype was recorded many times. TCR beta CDR3 regions were amplified from RNA. HTBI primers were used for first-round RT-PCR of the TCR CDR3. TCRdb ran MiXCR on the multiplex PCR reads and lists one entry per CDR3 protein. The data show about half a million distinct CDR3 sequences, around a quarter seen once.

This sequence joins TRBV7-2 and TRBJ1-2; 7 positions agree with TRBD1. Material for sequencing was blood. This sequence originates from a woman aged 25 to 39 with Graves' ophthalmopathy. CDR3 sequence reads: CASSFWQGEGYTF. CDR3 DNA: TGTGCCAGCAGCTTCTGGCAGGGGGAAGGCTACACCTTC.